This paragraph reports one T cell receptor (beta chain). This clone has only one observation. The antigen it recognizes is unknown. No base quality values were provided; no much bigger clone lies one nucleotide off. These data originate in a study of radiation and T cells in renal cell carcinoma (dated by TCRdb to 2020 to 2022). Regarding the study in general: The samples were obtained from a clinical trial, where primary renal cell carcinomas were treated with 15 Gy stereotactic body radiation therapy and then removed by nephrectomy 4 weeks afterward. In total, 50 to 55 samples underwent TCR beta sequencing: roughly 25 tumors plus 27 peripheral blood samples. Across all 50 or so samples, around 4,000,000 unique CDR3 nucleotide sequences encoding roughly 2.7 million unique CDR3 amino acid sequences were identified.

In the paper's terms, the time point label means: blood 2 weeks post-SBRT. This sample's treatment or condition label indicates: 15 Gy SBRT to primary tumor, nephrectomy 4 weeks later. To track tumor-enriched clonotypes, serial peripheral blood was sampled from radiation-treated patients at baseline and at 2 weeks and 4 weeks after SBRT. Every patient's renal cell carcinoma showed clear cell pathology. Genomic DNA for TCR sequencing was prepared using the QIAamp DNA Blood Mini Kit (Qiagen). Samples were included in the analyses only if all quality control checks were passed. The immunoSEQ kit was used, according to the manufacturer's recommendations, to generate TCR beta libraries from genomic DNA. For library preparation, a first multiplex PCR was performed with proprietary primers, followed by a second PCR in which unique barcodes were added, and bead cleanups were performed after each round. A kit-provided positive control reaction and a negative control reaction were included in every sample batch. The final libraries were assessed on an Agilent 4200 TapeStation D1000 ScreenTape, pooled by volume, and quantified by qPCR. Sequencing was performed on an Illumina NextSeq500 with a MidOutput 150-cycle cartridge, and 156 Read1 and 15 Index1 cycles were run with kit custom primers. The pooled library was loaded at roughly 0.9 pM with around 22% PhiX control spiked in. The study's own analysis went as follows. Vendor-processed data were analyzed in R, and a clonotype was defined as all T cells sharing the same CDR3 nucleotide sequence. For clone abundance analyses, frequencies were normalized to the 10,000 most abundant clones per sample. Public T cell clones, which averaged fewer than five per sample, were removed prior to analysis. Tumor-enriched clonotypes and baseline blood-enriched clonotypes were defined as those with an abundance difference of at least 32-fold between compartments. A beta-binomial differential abundance model was applied to find clonotypes that expanded or contracted between blood time points. Tumor-blood repertoire similarity was measured with the Baroni-Urbani and Buser coefficient, and group comparisons used two-tailed Wilcoxon tests in R. The table comes from immuneACCESS by way of TCRdb, which keeps in-frame sequences with V and J called. Part of the clones is missing from these tables; in studies checked, under half for an unresolved V gene and the rest for unknown reasons. That table is the source of V, J and clone size, and D and trimming were worked out from the DNA. This sample comprises 120,000 or so clones, around 81% of them detected only once. Clones ranked in the top ten supply 4.5% to 7% of the sample.

The trim is 3 bases for V and 6 bases for J, with a gap of 18 bases between the germline ends. The CDR3 runs 16 residues from the cysteine to the phenylalanine. Only the CDR3 portion is preserved as DNA: 48 bases, with reading frame beginning at the first base. Sequences SGDLS (CDR1) and YYNGEE (CDR2) are obtained from the germline V gene. The study at large found these results: Because pretreatment tumor biopsies were not available, the study could not determine whether clonotypes were already present within the tumor at baseline. Tracking of blood repertoire dynamics stopped at less than five weeks after treatment, with no follow-up past that point. Top tumor clonotypes rose in blood from baseline to 2 weeks post-radiation, then contracted by 4 weeks, suggesting transient expansion of tumor-resident clones. Effects of radiation dose or scheduling on the TCR repertoire could not be addressed with the single-armed trial design.

The V and J segments used are TRBV9 and TRBJ1-4; TRBD1 might be the D gene, on 6 matching bases. Sequencing was performed on blood, taken from a patient whose treatment included radiotherapy and nephrectomy. This receptor was taken from a man between 45 and 60 years old with renal cell carcinoma. The CDR3 in this case is CASSALWGAGDEKLFF. Read as DNA, the sequence is TGTGCCAGCAGCGCCCTCTGGGGGGCAGGGGATGAAAAACTGTTTTTT.